The 27 T cell receptor beta chains in this list originate from one sample, sequenced in a study of cytomegalovirus exposure and HLA in healthy donors. PCR employed 60 Vbeta and 13 Jbeta primers. Sequencing used immunoSEQ multiplex PCR; TCRdb keeps in-frame clones, though not all of them. The sample includes 100,000 or so clones, 77% of them seen just once. Sequenced sample: PBMCs. All receptors derive from a man aged 35-49 years in good health and CMV-seropositive.

The CDR3 DNA sequence: TGTGCCAGCTCACCAACAGGGCCCCAAGAGACCCAGTACTTC. It specifies CASSPTGPQETQYF. The chain has TRBV18 and TRBJ2-5; tentative D call: TRBD1 (6 bases). Germline-derived CDR1 and CDR2 are KGHSH and LQKENI. The CDR3 covers 14 residues. V gave up 2 bases and J gave up 1 base, with 8 bases separating them.

The V call is TRBV27, the J call TRBJ2-7; a weak D match, TRBD1 (6 bases). This CDR3 comprises 13 residues. CDR1 and CDR2 from the germline V gene are MNHEY and SMNVEV (reference sequence). Trimming took 6 bases from V and 3 from J, leaving 12 bases between them. The CDR3, as DNA: TGTGCCAGCAGAAGGACAGCCCACTACGAGCAGTACTTC. Encoded protein: CASRRTAHYEQYF.

The gene calls are TRBV5-6 and TRBJ2-7, with a possible D match to TRBD2 (6 bases). The germline CDR1 and CDR2 sequences are SGHDT and YYEEEE. V was shortened by 0 bases and J by 6 bases, with 7 bases between the two germline ends. The CDR3 contains 12 residues. The CDR3 coding sequence is TGTGCCAGCAGCTTGGGCGGGGTCGAGCAGTACTTC. Amino acid sequence: CASSLGGVEQYF.

This clone was detected a few times. The chain has TRBV25-1 and TRBJ2-1; D possibly corresponds to TRBD1 (6 bases). The length of the CDR3 is 11 residues. In germline, CDR1 is MGHDK, CDR2 SYGVNS. V lost 6 bases and J 10 bases, leaving 10 bases between the germline ends. The CDR3 sequence: CASRVQGEQFF. The CDR3 bases are TGTGCCAGCAGGGTTCAGGGGGAGCAGTTCTTC.

On this clone: The same CDR3 arises from other DNA sequences in this sample as well. The chain uses TRBV28 and TRBJ2-7; D might be TRBD2 (5 bases). Deletions cut 6 bases from V and 4 bases from J, with 16 bases between. This CDR3 is built from 14 residues. Germline V gives CDR1 MDHEN, CDR2 SYDVKM. Written as DNA, the CDR3 is TGTGCCAGCAGCCGCGTTTCGGCGGGTTACGAGCAGTACTTC. Translating gives CASSRVSAGYEQYF.

The chain combines TRBV7-3 with TRBJ2-1, with TRBD1 matching over 7 bases. The CDR3 totals 16 residues. V lost 2 bases to trimming and J lost 8 bases; unmatched junction nucleotides: 12. Germline CDR1 and CDR2: SGHTA and FQGTGA. The CDR3 DNA reads as TGTGCCAGCAGCTTATTGTCCGCGACAGGGATCCATGAGCAGTTCTTC. This codes for CASSLLSATGIHEQFF.

The V and J genes are TRBV5-6 and TRBJ1-6, with unresolved D. Trimming removed 0 bases at V and 7 bases at J, with 5 bases between. The CDR3 is 13 residues long. From germline, CDR1 is SGHDT and CDR2 YYEEEE. CDR3 sequence reads: CASSLDQNSPLHF. The CDR3 coding sequence is TGTGCCAGCAGCTTGGATCAGAATTCACCCCTCCACTTT. The complete variable domain, with remaining parts taken from reference TRBV5-6 and TRBJ1-6, reads DAGVTQSPTHLIKTRGQQVTLRCSPKSGHDTVSWYQQALGQGPQFIFQYYEEEERQRGNFPDRFSGHQFPNYSSELNVNALLLGDSALYLCASSLDQNSPLHFGNGTRLTVT.

The genes are TRBV27 and TRBJ1-6, with 11 bases lining up with TRBD1. The trim removed 5 bases at V and 11 bases at J, leaving 14 bases unmatched. This CDR3 has 17 residues. CDR1 is MNHEY, CDR2 SMNVEV, per germline (reference sequence). The CDR3 DNA is TGTGCCAGCAGTCGCCGGACAGGGGGCTCCTCTCGGACACCCCTCCACTTT. Its translation: CASSRRTGGSSRTPLHF.

This sequence joins TRBV6-6 and TRBJ2-7, with 7 nucleotides matching TRBD2. This CDR3 contains 15 residues. J was trimmed by 2 bases and V by 2 bases; bases with no gene match: 6. Germline V gene data show CDR1 as MNHNY and CDR2 as SVGAGI (reference sequence). Written as DNA, the CDR3 is TGTGCCAGCAGTTACCCCACGGGGGGAACCTACGAGCAGTACTTC. It encodes CASSYPTGGTYEQYF.

A few counts support this clone. The chain recombines TRBV2 with TRBJ2-3; TRBD1 agrees at 7 bases. The V gene end was trimmed by 6 bases and the J gene end by 2 bases; junction bases not matched to a gene: 8. The CDR3 totals 15 residues. CDR1 is SNHLY and CDR2 is FYNNEI in the germline V gene. CDR3 region: CASSKKDRDTDTQYF. In DNA, the CDR3 is TGTGCCAGCAGCAAGAAAGACAGGGACACAGATACGCAGTATTTT. Combining the CDR3 with reference TRBV2 and TRBJ2-3 gives the whole variable domain EPEVTQTPSHQVTQMGQEVILRCVPISNHLYFYWYRQILGQKVEFLVSFYNNEISEKSEIFDDQFSVERPDGSNFTLKIRSTKLEDSAMYFCASSKKDRDTDTQYFGPGTRLTVL.

In its sample, this clone was seen once. The CDR3 nucleotides are TGCAGCGCTGTCAGGGTTGGCACCTACGAGCAGTACTTC. Translating it yields CSAVRVGTYEQYF. The chain joins TRBV29-1 to TRBJ2-7; a weak D match, TRBD1 (5 bases). The CDR3 length is 13 residues. V was pared by 7 bases and J by 2 bases, with 15 bases between. Germline V gene sequence: CDR1 SQVTM, CDR2 ANQGSEA.

Concerning this clone: One junction end does not reproduce the germline sequence, and a read error may be involved. The chain joins TRBV7-7 to TRBJ2-1; 7 bases are a match to TRBD1. Germline loops: CDR1 SSHAT, CDR2 FNYEAQ (reference sequence). This CDR3 contains 16 residues. The CDR3 region is CASSLAGTETLNEQFF. DNA of the CDR3: TGTGCTAGCAGCTTAGCAGGGACAGAAACCTTAAATGAGCAGTTCTTC. The whole variable domain, filled in from reference TRBV7-7 and TRBJ2-1, reads GAGVSQSPRYKVTKRGQDVTLRCDPISSHATLYWYQQALGQGPEFLTYFNYEAQPDKSGLPSDRFSAERPEGSISTLTIQRTEQRDSAMYRCASSLAGTETLNEQFFGPGTRLTVL.

Points on this clone: One junction end does not reproduce the germline sequence, and a read error may be involved. The chain combines TRBV5-4 with TRBJ1-6; TRBD1 might be the D (6 bases). The length of the CDR3 is 16 residues. Germline V CDR1 and CDR2: SGHNT, YYREEE (reference sequence). The CDR3 nucleotides are TGCGCCAGCAGCCAAACCGGGACAACCAACGGGGAGACCCTCCACTTT. Amino acids: CASSQTGTTNGETLHF.

This chain links TRBV10-3 with TRBJ2-1, with D possibly being TRBD1 (5 bases). From germline, CDR1 is ENHRY and CDR2 SYGVKD. The CDR3 runs to 15 residues. The V end was cut by 4 bases, the J end by 6 bases, with 16 bases between. The CDR3 spells CAISVLLVGANEQFF. The CDR3 DNA reads TGTGCCATCAGTGTTCTCCTAGTAGGGGCCAATGAGCAGTTCTTC.

This chain joins TRBV29-1 and TRBJ1-2, with a weak D call TRBD1 (5 bases). Germline CDR1 is SQVTM and CDR2 is ANQGSEA. Trimming left V 3 bases short and J 2 bases short, with 10 bases between. The CDR3 covers 13 residues. CDR3 loop: CSVEGGGNYGYTF. CDR3 nucleotides: TGCAGCGTTGAGGGCGGGGGGAACTATGGCTACACCTTC.

The chain combines TRBV7-2 with TRBJ2-5; TRBD2 aligns across 16 bases. The J call may be wrong; the DNA end is better matched by TRBJ2-7. CDR1 and CDR2 from the germline V gene are SGHTA and FQGNSA. The CDR3 contains 16 residues. The CDR3 is CASSLGLAGGPYEQYF. The CDR3 region has the DNA TGTGCCAGCAGCCTGGGACTAGCGGGGGGGCCGTACGAGCAGTACTTC.

The chain joins TRBV2 to TRBJ1-5; TRBD1 matches 9 bases. Germline V gene data show CDR1 as SNHLY and CDR2 as FYNNEI. The CDR3 is made up of 14 amino acids. The J segment lost 10 bases and the V segment lost 6 bases, leaving 10 bases of the junction unmatched. DNA of the CDR3: TGTGCCAGCAGACACGGGACAGGGACTCAACCCCAGCATTTT. The encoded protein is CASRHGTGTQPQHF.

J is TRBJ2-3 and V is TRBV5-1; D not resolved. Trimming stripped 0 bases from V and 6 bases from J, with 5 bases between. The CDR3 totals 12 residues. Germline V gene sequence: CDR1 SGHRS, CDR2 YFSETQ. In DNA, the CDR3 is TGCGCCAGCAGCTTGGGCCGGGATACGCAGTATTTT. Translated, it gives CASSLGRDTQYF. Together with reference TRBV5-1 and TRBJ2-3, the CDR3 gives the full variable domain: KAGVTQTPRYLIKTRGQQVTLSCSPISGHRSVSWYQQTPGQGLQFLFEYFSETQRNKGNFPGRFSGRQFSNSRSEMNVSTLELGDSALYLCASSLGRDTQYFGPGTRLTVL.

J is TRBJ2-3 and V is TRBV7-2; 8 bases match TRBD2. The CDR3 is 15 amino acids. V was pared by 3 bases and J by 5 bases, with 7 bases of the junction left unmatched. Germline CDR1 is SGHTA and CDR2 is FQGNSA. CDR3 sequence reads: CASSLGRGGLDTQYF. CDR3 coding DNA: TGTGCCAGCAGCTTGGGACGGGGGGGCTTAGATACGCAGTATTTT.

The chain links TRBV4-1 to TRBJ1-6; D is undetermined. There are 16 residues in the CDR3. V was shortened by 1 base and J by 7 bases, with 14 bases between the two germline ends. Germline lookup yields CDR1 MGHRA and CDR2 YSYEKL. The CDR3 is CASSQAGTSRNSPLHF. CDR3 coding DNA: TGCGCCAGCAGCCAAGCTGGTACCAGTCGAAATTCACCCCTCCACTTT.

V is TRBV19 and J is TRBJ1-1, with a weak D call TRBD1 (5 bases). Germline V CDR1 and CDR2: LNHDA, SQIVND (reference sequence). This CDR3 region has 15 residues. Trimming took 10 bases from V and 0 from J, leaving 18 bases between them. The CDR3 reads CATKAPRGLNTEAFF. CDR3 coding DNA: TGTGCCACAAAAGCCCCTAGGGGTTTGAACACTGAAGCTTTCTTT.

The V call is TRBV6-5, the J call TRBJ1-6, with D unresolved. This CDR3 is 14 amino acids long. V was shortened by 6 bases and J by 10 bases, with 16 bases between the two germline ends. In germline, CDR1 is MNHEY, CDR2 SVGAGI. The CDR3 DNA is TGTGCCAGCAGGCCCCGGGATGATGGGTCACCCCTCCACTTT. Encoded protein: CASRPRDDGSPLHF.

The chain recombines TRBV4-2 with TRBJ1-6, with a possible D match to TRBD1 (6 bases). The CDR3 totals 14 residues. In germline, CDR1 is LGHNA, CDR2 YNFKEQ. Between the trimmed V and J ends, which lost 5 bases and 9 bases, there was a span of 14 bases. CDR3: CASSAGVASSPLHF. Here the CDR3 DNA reads TGTGCCAGCAGCGCAGGGGTGGCGAGTTCACCCCTCCACTTT.

The chain joins TRBV28 to TRBJ1-5; 8 positions match TRBD1. Germline V CDR1 and CDR2: MDHEN, SYDVKM. The CDR3 consists of 16 residues. Trimming took 5 bases from V and 4 from J; bases not matched to a gene: 10. The CDR3: CASSTGQEAFNQPQHF. The CDR3 coding sequence is TGTGCCAGCAGTACGGGACAGGAGGCTTTTAATCAGCCCCAGCATTTT. The complete variable domain, with remaining parts taken from reference TRBV28 and TRBJ1-5, reads DVKVTQSSRYLVKRTGEKVFLECVQDMDHENMFWYRQDPGLGLRLIYFSYDVKMKEKGDIPEGYSVSREKKERFSLILESASTNQTSMYLCASSTGQEAFNQPQHFGDGTRLSIL.

This clone was found once. The chain couples TRBV11-2 to TRBJ1-2; D is perhaps TRBD1 (5 bases). V gave up 2 bases and J gave up 0 bases, with 10 bases separating them. The CDR3 has 15 amino acids. Per germline, CDR1 SGHAT and CDR2 FQNNGV. The CDR3 nucleotides are TGTGCCAGCAGCTTAATGGGGGGGACTAACTATGGCTACACCTTC. Translated: CASSLMGGTNYGYTF.

This clone was detected once. The chain uses TRBV4-2 and TRBJ2-5; D might be TRBD2 (7 bases). CDR1 LGHNA and CDR2 YNFKEQ come from the germline V gene. The CDR3 contains 14 residues. Trimming cost V 3 bases and J 5 bases, with 13 bases left between them. Written as DNA, the CDR3 is TGTGCCAGCAGCCAGGGGGGGCGGCTGGAGACCCAGTACTTC. This codes for CASSQGGRLETQYF.

This chain links TRBV5-1 with TRBJ2-3; 7 positions match TRBD2. With 0 bases clipped from V and 2 bases from J, the junction kept 3 bases outside the gene matches. The CDR3 is 15 residues long. The V gene's germline CDR1 is SGHRS and CDR2 YFSETQ. The CDR3, as DNA: TGCGCCAGCAGCTTGGGGGGGGGAAACACAGATACGCAGTATTTT. The encoded protein is CASSLGGGNTDTQYF.